This T cell receptor beta chain emerged from a study of OX40 agonist ivuxolimab in advanced cancers. For the study at large: Previous treatment with anti-PD-1, anti-PD-L1 or anti-CTLA-4 therapy was allowed; 40% had received some. Partial response was recorded in three patients: one hepatocellular carcinoma and two cutaneous melanoma cases.

The CDR3 loop spans 19 amino acids. Germline CDR1 is KGHSH and CDR2 is LQKENI. Germline trimming cut 3 bases from V and 2 bases from J; bases unmatched to any gene: 16. The repertoire was sequenced with immunoSEQ multiplex PCR; TCRdb's copy has only in-frame clones and lacks some. Here the sample spans about 72,000 clones, 85% to 90% being singletons. This chain connects TRBV18 to TRBJ2-3; 8 nucleotides agree with TRBD1. The TCR was taken from an adult with an advanced solid tumor such as melanoma, head and neck, liver or kidney cancer. This specimen consisted of CD4+ or CD8+ T cells sorted from blood, obtained in a trial of the OX40 agonist ivuxolimab. Written as DNA, the CDR3 is TGTGCCAGCTCACCCCTTAGAGTCGCCGGGGACAGGTACACAGATACGCAGTATTTT. Its translation is CASSPLRVAGDRYTDTQYF. Full variable domain (missing parts from reference TRBV18 and TRBJ2-3): NAGVMQNPRHLVRRRGQEARLRCSPMKGHSHVYWYRQLPEEGLKFMVYLQKENIIDESGMPKERFSAEFPKEGPSILRIQQVVRGDSAAYFCASSPLRVAGDRYTDTQYFGPGTRLTVL.